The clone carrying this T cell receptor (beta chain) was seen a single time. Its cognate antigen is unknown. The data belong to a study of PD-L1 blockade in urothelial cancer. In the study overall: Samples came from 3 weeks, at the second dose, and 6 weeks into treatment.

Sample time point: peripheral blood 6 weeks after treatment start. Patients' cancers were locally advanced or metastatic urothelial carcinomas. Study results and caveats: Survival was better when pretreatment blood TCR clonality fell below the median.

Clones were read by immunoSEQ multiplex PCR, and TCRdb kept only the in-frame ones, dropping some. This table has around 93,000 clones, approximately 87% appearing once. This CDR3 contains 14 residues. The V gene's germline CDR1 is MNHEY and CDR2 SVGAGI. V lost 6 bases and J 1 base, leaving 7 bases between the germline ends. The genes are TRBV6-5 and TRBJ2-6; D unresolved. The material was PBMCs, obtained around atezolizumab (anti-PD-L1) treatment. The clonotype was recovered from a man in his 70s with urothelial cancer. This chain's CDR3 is CASRQASGANVLTF. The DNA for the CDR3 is TGTGCCAGCAGGCAGGCGTCTGGGGCCAACGTCCTGACTTTC.